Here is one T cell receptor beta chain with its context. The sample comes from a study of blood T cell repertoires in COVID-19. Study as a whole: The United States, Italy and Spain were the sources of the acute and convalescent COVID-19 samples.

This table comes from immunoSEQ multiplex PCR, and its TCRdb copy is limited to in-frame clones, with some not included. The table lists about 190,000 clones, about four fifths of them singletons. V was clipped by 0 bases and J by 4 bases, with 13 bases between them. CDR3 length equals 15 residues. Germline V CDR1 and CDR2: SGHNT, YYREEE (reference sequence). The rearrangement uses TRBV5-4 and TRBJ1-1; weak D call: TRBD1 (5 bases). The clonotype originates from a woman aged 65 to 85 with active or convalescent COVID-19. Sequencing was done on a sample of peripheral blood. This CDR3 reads CASSLEARGSTEAFF. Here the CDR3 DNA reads TGTGCCAGCAGCTTGGAGGCAAGGGGCAGCACTGAAGCTTTCTTT. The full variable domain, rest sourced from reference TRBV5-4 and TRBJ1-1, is ETGVTQSPTHLIKTRGQQVTLRCSSQSGHNTVSWYQQALGQGPQFIFQYYREEENGRGNFPPRFSGLQFPNYSSELNVNALELDDSALYLCASSLEARGSTEAFFGQGTRLTVV.